Sequencing of this T cell receptor (beta chain) was carried out in a study of tumor-infiltrating lymphocytes in oesophageal squamous cell carcinoma. A single record per CDR3 protein comes from TCRdb applying MiXCR to the PCR reads. The sample contains about 10,000 distinct CDR3 sequences, approximately 59% of which appear only once. Source material: esophageal tumor tissue. The clonotype comes from a male donor with esophageal squamous cell carcinoma.

DNA for the CDR3: TGTGCCAGCAGCCGTAGCGGGGCCTCCTACAATGAGCAGTACTTC. Its translation is CASSRSGASYNEQYF. The V call is TRBV7-6, the J call TRBJ2-1, with 8 bases matching TRBD2. The last part of the DNA fits TRBJ2-7 better; the J call may be wrong. CDR3 length: 15 residues. Germline assignment: CDR1 SGHVS and CDR2 FNYEAQ.